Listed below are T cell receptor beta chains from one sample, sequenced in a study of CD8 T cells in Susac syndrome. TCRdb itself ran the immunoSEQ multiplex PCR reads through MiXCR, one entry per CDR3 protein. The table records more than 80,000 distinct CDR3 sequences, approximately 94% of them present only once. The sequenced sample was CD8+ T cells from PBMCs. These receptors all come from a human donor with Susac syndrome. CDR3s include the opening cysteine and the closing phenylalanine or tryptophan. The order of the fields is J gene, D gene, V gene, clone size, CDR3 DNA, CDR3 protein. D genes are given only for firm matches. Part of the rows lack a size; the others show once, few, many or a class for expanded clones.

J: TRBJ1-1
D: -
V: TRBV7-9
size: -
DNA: TGTGCCAGCTGGGGTCTGGGCCTTGTTAACACTGAAGCTTTCTTT
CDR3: CASWGLGLVNTEAFF

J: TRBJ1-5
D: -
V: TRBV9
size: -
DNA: TGTGCCAGCAGTGAGGGGGTAGGGCAGCCCCAGCATTTT
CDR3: CASSEGVGQPQHF

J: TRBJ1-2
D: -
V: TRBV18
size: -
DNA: TGTGCCAGCTCAACTACTGATGGGGGGACCTATGGCTACACCTTC
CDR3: CASSTTDGGTYGYTF

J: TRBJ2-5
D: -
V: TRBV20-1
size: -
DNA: TGCAGTGCCTACAGAGTGGCTAGTGGAGTGCTGGGGGAGACCCAGTACTTC
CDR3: CSAYRVASGVLGETQYF

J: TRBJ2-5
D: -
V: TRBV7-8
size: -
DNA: TGTGCCAGCAGCCAAGAGACGGGAGAGACCCAGTACTTC
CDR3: CASSQETGETQYF

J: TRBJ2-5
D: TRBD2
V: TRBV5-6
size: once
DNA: TGTGCCAGCAGCCCGGGGACTAGCGAAGAGACCCAGTACTTC
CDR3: CASSPGTSEETQYF

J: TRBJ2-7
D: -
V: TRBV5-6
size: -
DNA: TGTGCCAGCAGCTCCGGAGCGGCGGTGGAGCAGTACTTC
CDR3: CASSSGAAVEQYF

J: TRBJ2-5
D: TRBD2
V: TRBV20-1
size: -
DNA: TGCAGTGCCGAGCCCAGACCTGAACGGGGGGGCGAGACCCAGTACTTC
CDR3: CSAEPRPERGGETQYF

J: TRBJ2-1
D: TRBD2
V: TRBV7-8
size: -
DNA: TGTGCCAGCAGCTTAGTGCGGCTAGCGGAAAATGAGCAGTTCTTC
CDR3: CASSLVRLAENEQFF

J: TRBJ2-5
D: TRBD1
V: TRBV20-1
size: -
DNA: TGCAGTGCCACAGCCCCGGGACAGGAAGAGACCCAGTACTTC
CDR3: CSATAPGQEETQYF

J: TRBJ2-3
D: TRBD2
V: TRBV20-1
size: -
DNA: TGCAGTGCTCCTAGCGGCGGCACAGATACGCAGTATTTT
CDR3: CSAPSGGTDTQYF

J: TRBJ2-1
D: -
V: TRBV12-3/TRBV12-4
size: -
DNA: TGTGCCAGCAGTCAAACGGGGATCAATGAGCAGTTCTTC
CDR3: CASSQTGINEQFF

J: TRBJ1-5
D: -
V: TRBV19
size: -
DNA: TGTGCCAGTAGTATGGGCACAGAGAATCAGCCCCAGCATTTT
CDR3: CASSMGTENQPQHF

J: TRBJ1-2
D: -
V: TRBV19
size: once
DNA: TGTGCCAGTAGTGCGGCGGCAGTGGACTATGGCTACACCTTC
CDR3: CASSAAAVDYGYTF

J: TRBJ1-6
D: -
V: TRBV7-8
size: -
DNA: TGTGCCAGCAGCTTAGTAGTAGGGAATTCACCCCTCCACTTT
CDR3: CASSLVVGNSPLHF

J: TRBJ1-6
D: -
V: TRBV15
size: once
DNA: TGTGCCACCAGCACGGACGGCTTCTATAATTCACCCCTCCACTTT
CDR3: CATSTDGFYNSPLHF

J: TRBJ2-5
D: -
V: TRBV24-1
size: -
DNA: TGTGCCACCAGTGATCTCTCCAGGGGTCAAGAGACCCAGTACTTC
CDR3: CATSDLSRGQETQYF

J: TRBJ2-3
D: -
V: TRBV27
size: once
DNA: TGTGCCAGCACCATCGTAGCAGGGGCGCGGGATACGCAGTATTTT
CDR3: CASTIVAGARDTQYF

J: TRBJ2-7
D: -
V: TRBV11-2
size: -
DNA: TGTGCCAGCAGCTCCGGGATTTACGAGCAGTACTTC
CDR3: CASSSGIYEQYF

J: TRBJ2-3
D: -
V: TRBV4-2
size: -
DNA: TGTGCCAGCAGCCAAGAGAGGCGGAGCACAGATACGCAGTATTTT
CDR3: CASSQERRSTDTQYF

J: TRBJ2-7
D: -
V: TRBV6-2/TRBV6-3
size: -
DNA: TGTGCCAGCAGTTATGGTGCCTACTACGAGCAGTACTTC
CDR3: CASSYGAYYEQYF

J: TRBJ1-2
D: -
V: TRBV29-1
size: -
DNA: TGCAGCGTTGAAGGAGGGCAGGGAGTAGGCTATGGCTACACCTTC
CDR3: CSVEGGQGVGYGYTF

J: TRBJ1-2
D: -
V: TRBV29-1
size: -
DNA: TGCAGCGCCAGGGTCGACTATGGCTACACCTTC
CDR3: CSARVDYGYTF

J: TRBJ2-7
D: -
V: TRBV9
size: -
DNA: TGTGCCAGCAGCGTAGGCCAGGACGGTAACGAGCAGTACTTC
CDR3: CASSVGQDGNEQYF

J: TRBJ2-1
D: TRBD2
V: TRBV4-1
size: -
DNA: TGCGCCAGCAGCCCCTCTCCAGCGGGGGGGAGCGATGAGCAGTTCTTC
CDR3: CASSPSPAGGSDEQFF

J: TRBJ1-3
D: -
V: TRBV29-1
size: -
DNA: TGCAGCGTGGCTGGCGGTGCCGGAAACACCATATATTTT
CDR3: CSVAGGAGNTIYF

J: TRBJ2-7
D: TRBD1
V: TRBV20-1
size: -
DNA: TGCAGTGCTAGAGACCGGGACAGCCCATCCTACGAGCAGTACTTC
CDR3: CSARDRDSPSYEQYF

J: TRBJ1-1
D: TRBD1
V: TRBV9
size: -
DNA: TGTGCCAGCAGCCCCGGGACAGGGGCGAACACTGAAGCTTTCTTT
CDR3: CASSPGTGANTEAFF

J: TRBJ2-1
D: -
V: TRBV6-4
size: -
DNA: TGTGCCAGCAGTGCGGGCTCCTACAATGAGCAGTTCTTC
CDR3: CASSAGSYNEQFF

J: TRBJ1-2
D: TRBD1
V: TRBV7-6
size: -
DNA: TGTGCCAGCAGCATTGGACAGGCTCCCTTCGATGGCTACACCTTC
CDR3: CASSIGQAPFDGYTF

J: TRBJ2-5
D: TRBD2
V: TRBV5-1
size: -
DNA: TGCGCCAGCAGCTTTATTAGCGGGCAAGAGACCCAGTACTTC
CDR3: CASSFISGQETQYF

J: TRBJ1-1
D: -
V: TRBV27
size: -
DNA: TGTGCCAGCAACCAGGGTTTCGGCACTGAAGCTTTCTTT
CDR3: CASNQGFGTEAFF

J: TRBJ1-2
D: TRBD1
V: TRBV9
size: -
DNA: TGTGCCAGCAGCGTAGACGGGACAGGATCCCCTATGGGCTACACCTTC
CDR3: CASSVDGTGSPMGYTF

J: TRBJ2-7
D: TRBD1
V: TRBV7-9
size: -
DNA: TGTGCCAGCAGCCGCTGGGACAGGGGGCTTGACAACGAGCAGTACTTC
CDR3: CASSRWDRGLDNEQYF

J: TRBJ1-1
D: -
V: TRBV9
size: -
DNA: TGTGCCAGCAGCTATGGAGGGTCGAACACTGAAGCTTTCTTT
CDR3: CASSYGGSNTEAFF

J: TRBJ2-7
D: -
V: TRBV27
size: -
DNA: TGTGCCAGCTGGACGGGGTCCTCCGAGCAGTACTTC
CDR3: CASWTGSSEQYF

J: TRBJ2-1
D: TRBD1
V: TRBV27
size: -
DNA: TGTGCCAGCAGCCCGGGACAGGAGTACAATGAGCAGTTCTTC
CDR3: CASSPGQEYNEQFF

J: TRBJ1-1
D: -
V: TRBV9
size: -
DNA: TGTGCCAGCAGCGCAGTGACTGAAGCTTTCTTT
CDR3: CASSAVTEAFF

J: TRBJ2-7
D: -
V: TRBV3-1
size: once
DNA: TGTGCCAGCAGCCAAGACTTGTCCAGCTACTACGAGCAGTACTTC
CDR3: CASSQDLSSYYEQYF

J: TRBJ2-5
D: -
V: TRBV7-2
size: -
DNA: TGTGCCAGCAGCGAGACAGAAGAGACCCAGTACTTC
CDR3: CASSETEETQYF

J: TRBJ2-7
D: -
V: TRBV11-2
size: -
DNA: TGTGCCAGCATTTCTACTGGAAACATGGGTTACGAGCAGTACTTC
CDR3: CASISTGNMGYEQYF

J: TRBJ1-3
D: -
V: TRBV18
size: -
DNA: TGTGCCAGCTCACCTTCAGAGGACCTCTCTGGAAACACCATATATTTT
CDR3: CASSPSEDLSGNTIYF

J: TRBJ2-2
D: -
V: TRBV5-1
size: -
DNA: TGCGCCAGCAGCTTGGCCCAGACGTTGACCGGGGAGCTGTTTTTT
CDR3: CASSLAQTLTGELFF

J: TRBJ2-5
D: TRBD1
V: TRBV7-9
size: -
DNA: TGTGCCAGCAGCCTAACCCCTGGGGACAGGGGTCGTACGCAGTACTTC
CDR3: CASSLTPGDRGRTQYF

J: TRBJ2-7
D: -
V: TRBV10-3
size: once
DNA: TGTGCCATCAGCCCAGGCTACGAGCAGTACTTC
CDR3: CAISPGYEQYF

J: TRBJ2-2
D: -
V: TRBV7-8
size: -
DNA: TGTGCCAGCAGCCCCCTCGGGACCTCCACCGGGGAGCTGTTTTTT
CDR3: CASSPLGTSTGELFF

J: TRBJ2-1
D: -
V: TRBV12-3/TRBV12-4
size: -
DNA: TGTGCCAGCAGTTTAGAACAGGGTGGGTATGAGCAGTTCTTC
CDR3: CASSLEQGGYEQFF

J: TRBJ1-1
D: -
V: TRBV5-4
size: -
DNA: TGTGCCAGCAGCTTGGTTACAGACACTGAAGCTTTCTTT
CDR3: CASSLVTDTEAFF

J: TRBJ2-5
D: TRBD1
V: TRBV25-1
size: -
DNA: TGTGCCAGCAGTGGTACAGGGGGCGGAGAGACCCAGTACTTC
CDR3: CASSGTGGGETQYF

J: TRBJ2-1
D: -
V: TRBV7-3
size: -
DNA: TGTGCCAGCAGCTTAACATACTCGCCCCGAAATGAGCAGTTCTTC
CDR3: CASSLTYSPRNEQFF

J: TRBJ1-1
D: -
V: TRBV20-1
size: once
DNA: TGCAGTGCTCGCCGGGGAAACACTGAAGCTTTCTTT
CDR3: CSARRGNTEAFF

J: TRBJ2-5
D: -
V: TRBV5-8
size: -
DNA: TGTGCCAGCGCCGGACCTTCTAAAGAGACCCAGTACTTC
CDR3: CASAGPSKETQYF